Here is one T cell receptor beta chain with its context. This sample was included in a study of CD8 T cells in Susac syndrome. Through negative isolation, CD4+ and CD8+ T cells were obtained, while TEMRA cells were enriched using FACS. Random hexamers served to reverse transcribe roughly 0.5 to 1 ug RNA. TCRdb re-derived calls from the immunoSEQ multiplex PCR reads in MiXCR, one entry per CDR3 protein. There are 150,000 to 160,000 distinct CDR3 sequences in the sample; over 85% occur only once, and over 0.2% lies in the top ten. Germline V gives CDR1 MDHEN, CDR2 SYDVKM. With V trimmed by 8 bases and J by 3 bases, 20 bases remained unmatched. This CDR3 has 18 residues.

The V call is TRBV28, the J call TRBJ2-7; 9 positions agree with TRBD1. Sequencing input: CD8+ T cells from PBMCs. This sequence was found in a human donor with multiple sclerosis. The DNA for the CDR3 is TGTGCCAGCTTGGGAGCCGGGACAGGGACTAAAACTAGCTACGAGCAGTACTTC. It translates to CASLGAGTGTKTSYEQYF. Variable domain in full (rest from reference TRBV28 and TRBJ2-7): DVKVTQSSRYLVKRTGEKVFLECVQDMDHENMFWYRQDPGLGLRLIYFSYDVKMKEKGDIPEGYSVSREKKERFSLILESASTNQTSMYLCASLGAGTGTKTSYEQYFGPGTRLTVT.